Listed below are T cell receptor beta chains from one sample, sequenced in a study of regulatory T cells in long-lasting Graves disease. TCRdb passed the multiplex PCR reads through MiXCR, listing each CDR3 protein once. The data contain 430,000 or so distinct CDR3 sequences, around 23% of them singletons. The sequenced sample was peripheral blood mononuclear cells (PBMCs), obtained when the disease was refractory, from a patient treated with antithyroid drugs. These receptors all come from a female donor with Graves disease. Each CDR3 is given with its conserved first and last residue. The order of the fields is D gene, J gene, V gene, clone size, CDR3 length, CDR3 protein, CDR3 DNA. The D gene is left open where the match is weak. For some rows the clone size is stated as once, few or many, or as a class when expanded; others skip it.

. TRBJ2-3 TRBV6-2/TRBV6-3 many 15 CASSYDGTLTDTQYF TGTGCCAGCAGTTACGACGGGACTTTGACAGATACGCAGTATTTT
. TRBJ1-2 TRBV5-5 many 13 CASSFSLAEDYTF TGTGCCAGCAGCTTTAGTTTGGCAGAAGACTACACCTTC
. TRBJ2-1 TRBV12-3/TRBV12-4 many 13 CASSRDSYNEQFF TGTGCCAGCAGTCGCGACTCGTACAATGAGCAGTTCTTC
TRBD1 TRBJ1-1 TRBV28 many 14 CASSHRGFYTEAFF TGTGCCAGCAGTCACAGGGGGTTCTACACTGAAGCTTTCTTT
. TRBJ2-1 TRBV12-3/TRBV12-4 . 13 CASAEAGWNEQFF TGTGCCAGCGCCGAAGCAGGCTGGAATGAGCAGTTCTTC
. TRBJ2-1 TRBV20-1 . 15 CSVEDGASSYNEQFF TGCAGTGTAGAGGACGGGGCGAGCTCCTACAATGAGCAGTTCTTC
. TRBJ2-7 TRBV29-1 . 12 CGARGGTYEQYF TGCGGCGCCAGAGGGGGGACCTACGAGCAGTACTTC
. TRBJ2-1 TRBV28 few 15 CASSSTTSSYNEQFF TGTGCCAGCAGTTCGACTACCTCCTCCTACAATGAGCAGTTCTTC
. TRBJ2-7 TRBV29-1 once 12 CSVESGMEGQYF TGCAGCGTTGAGTCAGGGATGGAAGGGCAGTACTTC
TRBD1 TRBJ1-6 TRBV3-1 many 16 CASSQPRGQGSSPLHF TGTGCCAGCAGCCAACCCCGAGGACAGGGGAGCTCACCCCTCCACTTT
. TRBJ2-7 TRBV4-1 . 14 CASSQGAWAYEQYF TGCGCCAGCAGCCAAGGGGCATGGGCCTACGAGCAGTACTTC
. TRBJ2-7 TRBV29-1 many 11 CSAGPEYEQYF TGCAGCGCTGGTCCCGAGTACGAGCAGTACTTC
. TRBJ1-1 TRBV11-1 many 15 CASSRYRDVGTEAFF TGTGCCAGCAGCCGGTACAGGGACGTCGGCACTGAAGCTTTCTTT
. TRBJ2-7 TRBV4-2 . 14 CASSPGEGAYEQYF TGTGCCAGCAGCCCAGGGGAGGGGGCCTACGAGCAGTACTTC
. TRBJ2-7 TRBV2 many 12 CASSGGFGEQYF TGTGCCAGCAGTGGAGGGTTCGGCGAGCAGTACTTC
TRBD1 TRBJ2-7 TRBV5-6 many 14 CASSLEQGTDEQYF TGTGCCAGCAGCTTGGAGCAGGGGACAGACGAGCAGTACTTC
TRBD2 TRBJ2-1 TRBV27 . 15 CASSPMVAGADEQFF TGTGCCAGCAGTCCTATGGTAGCGGGAGCCGATGAGCAGTTCTTC
TRBD1 TRBJ2-7 TRBV20-1 few 14 CSATDRGVFYEQYF TGCAGTGCAACGGACAGGGGGGTTTTCTACGAGCAGTACTTC
TRBD2 TRBJ2-5 TRBV6-2/TRBV6-3 . 14 CASGLSGSGETQYF TGTGCCAGCGGATTAAGCGGGAGCGGTGAGACCCAGTACTTC
. TRBJ1-2 TRBV5-4 . 14 CASSFQGQNYGYTF TGTGCCAGCAGCTTTCAGGGGCAGAACTATGGCTACACCTTC
. TRBJ2-2 TRBV28 many 13 CASWDKNTGELFF TGTGCCAGCTGGGACAAGAACACCGGGGAGCTGTTTTTT
. TRBJ1-2 TRBV30 many 12 CAWSSGDYGYTF TGTGCCTGGAGTTCCGGGGACTATGGCTACACCTTC
TRBD1 TRBJ2-6 TRBV30 . 15 CAWSWDSSGANVLTF TGTGCCTGGAGCTGGGACAGCTCTGGGGCCAACGTCCTGACTTTC
. TRBJ1-5 TRBV6-1 many 15 CASRIEDRSHQPQHF TGTGCCAGCAGGATTGAAGACAGGAGCCATCAGCCCCAGCATTTT
. TRBJ2-5 TRBV4-1 few 15 CASSQDTGLVETQYF TGCGCCAGCAGCCAAGATACAGGGTTGGTAGAGACCCAGTACTTC
. TRBJ2-1 TRBV29-1 few 10 CSVERGEQFF TGCAGCGTTGAACGGGGGGAGCAGTTCTTC
. TRBJ1-5 TRBV19 . 14 CASSIPGRGQPQHF TGTGCCAGTAGTATACCGGGGCGGGGTCAGCCCCAGCATTTT
. TRBJ1-3 TRBV20-1 . 14 CSAKLRNSGNTIYF TGCAGTGCAAAACTCAGGAACTCTGGAAACACCATATATTTT
. TRBJ2-7 TRBV6-5 . 12 CASSSGFPEQYF TGTGCCAGCAGTTCGGGCTTCCCCGAGCAGTACTTC
. TRBJ2-2 TRBV3-1 few 15 CASSHGLPNTGELFF TGTGCCAGCAGCCATGGACTCCCGAACACCGGGGAGCTGTTTTTT
TRBD2 TRBJ2-5 TRBV27 few 16 CASSSGLAGWGETQYF TGTGCCAGCAGTTCCGGACTAGCGGGATGGGGCGAGACCCAGTACTTC
. TRBJ1-1 TRBV27 many 20 CASSFRVDDVGGRASTEAFF TGTGCCAGCAGCTTTCGGGTTGATGACGTTGGGGGTCGGGCGAGCACTGAAGCTTTCTTT
. TRBJ2-7 TRBV20-1 . 15 CSARALGSGAYEQYF TGCAGTGCTAGAGCTCTGGGTAGCGGCGCCTACGAGCAGTACTTC
. TRBJ2-7 TRBV29-1 many 14 CSAETGSGAYEQYF TGCAGCGCTGAGACAGGCTCCGGGGCCTACGAGCAGTACTTC
. TRBJ1-3 TRBV29-1 . 11 CSAQGGDTIYF TGCAGCGCCCAGGGAGGAGACACCATATATTTT
. TRBJ2-7 TRBV4-1 once 15 CASSQLETLSYEQYF TGCGCCAGCAGCCAATTGGAGACCCTCTCCTACGAGCAGTACTTC
. TRBJ2-7 TRBV27 many 14 CASSFNGQDYEQYF TGTGCCAGCAGTTTTAATGGACAAGACTACGAGCAGTACTTC
TRBD1 TRBJ1-6 TRBV12-3/TRBV12-4 many 15 CASSAGQGNNSPLHF TGTGCCAGCAGTGCCGGACAGGGGAATAATTCACCCCTCCACTTT
. TRBJ2-5 TRBV12-5 many 16 CASGLVLRGRIETQYF TGTGCTAGTGGTTTGGTACTTCGGGGGAGAATCGAGACCCAGTACTTC
TRBD1 TRBJ1-1 TRBV6-1 many 21 CASSEFRRTGVISRKHTEAFF TGTGCCAGCAGTGAATTTAGACGAACAGGGGTGATAAGCCGAAAGCACACTGAAGCTTTCTTT
. TRBJ1-5 TRBV7-4 few 17 CASSLAFTRRFGKPQHF TGTGCCAGCAGCTTAGCCTTCACCCGAAGGTTTGGAAAGCCCCAGCATTTT
TRBD2 TRBJ2-7 TRBV7-2 many 15 CASSLASGRTYEQYF TGTGCCAGCAGCTTAGCTAGCGGGAGGACCTACGAGCAGTACTTC
TRBD2 TRBJ2-7 TRBV5-1 few 14 CASSLGTSAYEQYF TGCGCCAGCAGCTTGGGAACTAGCGCTTACGAGCAGTACTTC
TRBD2 TRBJ2-3 TRBV27 once 15 CASSLSGGRPDTQYF TGTGCCAGCAGTTTATCGGGGGGGAGGCCAGATACGCAGTATTTT
. TRBJ2-7 TRBV20-1 . 13 CSASGGVSYEQYF TGCAGTGCTAGCGGGGGTGTTTCGTACGAGCAGTACTTC
. TRBJ1-6 TRBV7-2 few 12 CASSLWGGPLHF TGTGCCAGCAGCTTATGGGGGGGGCCTCTCCACTTT
. TRBJ1-2 TRBV5-6 . 13 CASIWGRGGGYTF TGTGCCAGCATCTGGGGGAGGGGTGGAGGCTACACCTTC
. TRBJ2-6 TRBV27 . 16 CASSLDPVPGANVLTF TGTGCCAGCAGTTTAGACCCGGTACCTGGGGCCAACGTCCTGACTTTC
. TRBJ2-3 TRBV6-2/TRBV6-3 few 13 CASSYGPLDTQYF TGTGCCAGCAGTTACGGGCCTTTAGATACGCAGTATTTT
TRBD1 TRBJ1-2 TRBV6-1 many 14 CASSAGTVLYGYTF TGTGCCAGCAGTGCCGGGACAGTACTCTATGGCTACACCTTC
TRBD1 TRBJ2-7 TRBV20-1 many 15 CSARPTGTGGFEQYF TGCAGTGCTAGGCCCACCGGGACAGGGGGCTTCGAGCAGTACTTC
. TRBJ2-5 TRBV11-2 many 15 CASSLGDVAQGTQYF TGTGCCAGCAGCTTAGGGGATGTAGCACAGGGGACCCAGTACTTC
. TRBJ2-5 TRBV18 once 13 CASSPRGDETQYF TGTGCCAGCTCACCCCGAGGAGATGAGACCCAGTACTTC
. TRBJ2-5 TRBV15 many 14 CATSRPENLETQYF TGTGCCACCAGCAGACCGGAAAACTTAGAGACCCAGTACTTC